This TCR beta chain appears in the sequencing data of a study of T cell repertoires in cytomegalovirus infection. Turning to the study itself: Carrying CMV and the relevant HLA type showed in public TCR beta signatures.

This clonotype was seen repeatedly, ten times or more. Its target is unknown. From the reads, TCRdb called clonotypes with MiXCR, one entry per CDR3 protein. The table lists around 450,000 distinct CDR3 sequences, approximately 30% of them singletons. General study results and limits: The ex vivo response was dominated by HLA-C-restricted CMV-specific TCR beta clonotypes.

The CDR3 extends over 13 amino acids. Germline trimming cut 8 bases from V and 5 bases from J; bases unmatched to any gene: 9. Material: PBMCs. V gene TRBV12-3 or TRBV12-4 combines with J gene TRBJ2-7; TRBD1 matches 7 bases. This TCR came from a human donor in good health (CMV status not recorded). Some clones in this sample may be carry-over from other donors' samples. CDR3 residues: CASRRGQWDEQYF. CDR3 in DNA: TGTGCCAGCCGCCGGGGACAGTGGGACGAGCAGTACTTC.